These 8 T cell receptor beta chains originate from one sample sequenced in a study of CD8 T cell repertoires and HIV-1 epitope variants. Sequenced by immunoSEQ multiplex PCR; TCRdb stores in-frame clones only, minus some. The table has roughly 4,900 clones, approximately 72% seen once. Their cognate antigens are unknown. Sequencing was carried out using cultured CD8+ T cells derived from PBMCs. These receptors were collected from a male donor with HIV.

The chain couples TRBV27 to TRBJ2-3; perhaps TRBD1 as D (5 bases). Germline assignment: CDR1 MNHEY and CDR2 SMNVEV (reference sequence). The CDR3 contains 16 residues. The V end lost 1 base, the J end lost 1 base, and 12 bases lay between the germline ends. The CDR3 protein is CASSLWAPTGTDTQYF. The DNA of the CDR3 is TGTGCCAGCAGTTTATGGGCCCCGACAGGCACAGATACGCAGTATTTT.

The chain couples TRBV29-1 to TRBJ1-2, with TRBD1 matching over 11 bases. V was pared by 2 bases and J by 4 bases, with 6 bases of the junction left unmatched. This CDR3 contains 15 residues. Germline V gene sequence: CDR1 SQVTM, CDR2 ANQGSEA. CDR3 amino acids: CSVESGTGGIYGYTF. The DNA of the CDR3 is TGCAGCGTTGAATCCGGGACAGGGGGGATCTATGGCTACACCTTC.

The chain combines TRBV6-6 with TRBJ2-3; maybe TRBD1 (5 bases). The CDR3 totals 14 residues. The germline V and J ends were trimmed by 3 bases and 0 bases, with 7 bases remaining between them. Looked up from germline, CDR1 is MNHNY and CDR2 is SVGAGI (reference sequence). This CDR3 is CASSYQGSTDTQYF. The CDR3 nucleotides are TGTGCCAGCAGTTATCAGGGTAGCACAGATACGCAGTATTTT.

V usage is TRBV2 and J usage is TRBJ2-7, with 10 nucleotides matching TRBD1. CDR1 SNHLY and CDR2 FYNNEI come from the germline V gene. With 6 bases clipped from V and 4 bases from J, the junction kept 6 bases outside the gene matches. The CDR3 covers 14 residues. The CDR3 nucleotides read TGTGCCAGCAGGGACCGGGACAGGGGTTACGAGCAGTACTTC. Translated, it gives CASRDRDRGYEQYF.

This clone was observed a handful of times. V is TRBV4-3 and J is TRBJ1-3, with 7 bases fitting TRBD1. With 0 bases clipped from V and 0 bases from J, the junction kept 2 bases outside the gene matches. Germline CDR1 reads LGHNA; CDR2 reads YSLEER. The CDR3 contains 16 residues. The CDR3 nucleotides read TGCGCCAGCAGCCAAGATTGGGACAGCTCTGGAAACACCATATATTTT. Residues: CASSQDWDSSGNTIYF.

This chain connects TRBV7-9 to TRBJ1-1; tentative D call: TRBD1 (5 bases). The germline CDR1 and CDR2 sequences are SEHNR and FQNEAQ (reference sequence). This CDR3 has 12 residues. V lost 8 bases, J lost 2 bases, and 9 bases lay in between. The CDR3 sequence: CASGGSNTEAFF. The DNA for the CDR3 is TGTGCCAGCGGGGGGTCTAACACTGAAGCTTTCTTT. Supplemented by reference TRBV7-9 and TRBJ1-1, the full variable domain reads DTGVSQNPRHKITKRGQNVTFRCDPISEHNRLYWYRQTLGQGPEFLTYFQNEAQLEKSRLLSDRFSAERPKGSFSTLEIQRTEQGDSAMYLCASGGSNTEAFFGQGTRLTVV.

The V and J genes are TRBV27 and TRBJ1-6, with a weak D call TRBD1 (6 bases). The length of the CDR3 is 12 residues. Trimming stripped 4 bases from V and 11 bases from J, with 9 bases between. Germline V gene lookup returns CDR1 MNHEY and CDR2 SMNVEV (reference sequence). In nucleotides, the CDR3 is TGTGCCAGCAGTTCGACAGGTCCACCCCTCCACTTT. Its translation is CASSSTGPPLHF.

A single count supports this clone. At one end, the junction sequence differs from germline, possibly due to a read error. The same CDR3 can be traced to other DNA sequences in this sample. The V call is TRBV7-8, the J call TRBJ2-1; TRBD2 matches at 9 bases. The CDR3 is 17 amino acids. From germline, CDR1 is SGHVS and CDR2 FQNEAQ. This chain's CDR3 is CASSSSFWTSVNNEQFF. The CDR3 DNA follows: TGTGCTAGCAGCTCTAGCTTCTGGACTAGCGTAAACAATGAGCAGTTCTTC.